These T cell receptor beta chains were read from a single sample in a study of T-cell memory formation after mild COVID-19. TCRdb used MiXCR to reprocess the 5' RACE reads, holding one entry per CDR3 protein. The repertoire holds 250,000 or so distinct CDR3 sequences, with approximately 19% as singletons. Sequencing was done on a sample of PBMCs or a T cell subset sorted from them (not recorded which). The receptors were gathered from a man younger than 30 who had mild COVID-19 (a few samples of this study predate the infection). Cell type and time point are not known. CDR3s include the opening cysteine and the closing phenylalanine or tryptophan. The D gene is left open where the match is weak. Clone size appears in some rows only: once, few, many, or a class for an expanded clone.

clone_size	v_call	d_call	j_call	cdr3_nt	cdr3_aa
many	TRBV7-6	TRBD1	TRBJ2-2	TGTGCCAGCATCCCCCGGACAGGGATCACCGGGGAGCTGTTTTTT	CASIPRTGITGELFF
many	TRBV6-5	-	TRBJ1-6	TGTGCCAGCCGCAGTTATAATTCACCCCTCCACTTT	CASRSYNSPLHF
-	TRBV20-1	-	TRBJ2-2	TGCAGTGCTAGAGCTCTGCCTGGGTACACCGGGGAGCTGTTTTTT	CSARALPGYTGELFF
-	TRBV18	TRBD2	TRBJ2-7	TGTGCCAGCTCTAGCGGGGGGGCCGACGAGCAGTACTTC	CASSSGGADEQYF
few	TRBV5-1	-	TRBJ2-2	TGCGCCAGCAGCCGCACCGGGACGATCAACACCGGGGAGCTGTTTTTT	CASSRTGTINTGELFF
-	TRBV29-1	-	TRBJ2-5	TGCAGCGTTGAAGAGACTGGGGCGGAGACCCAGTACTTC	CSVEETGAETQYF
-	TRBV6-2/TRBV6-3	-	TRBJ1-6	TGTGCCAGCAGAGACGTATACTTGGACCTCAATAATTCACCCCTCCACTTT	CASRDVYLDLNNSPLHF
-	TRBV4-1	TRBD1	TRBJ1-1	TGCGCCAGCAGCCAAGGGGGACAGGGTGGAACTGAAGCTTTCTTT	CASSQGGQGGTEAFF
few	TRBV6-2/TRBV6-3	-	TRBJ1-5	TGTGCCAGCAGTCGATTTGTTAGAGAGCCCCAGCATTTT	CASSRFVREPQHF
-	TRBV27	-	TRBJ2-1	TGTGCCAGCAGTCCCTTGGCGCCCTTGGATGAGCAGTTCTTC	CASSPLAPLDEQFF
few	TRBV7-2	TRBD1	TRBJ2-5	TGTGCCAGCAGCTTAGGGACAGGAAGATCCCAAGAGACCCAGTACTTC	CASSLGTGRSQETQYF
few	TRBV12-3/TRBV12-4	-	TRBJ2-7	TGTGCCAGCAGTTTTAGGGCTAGTGGCGACGAGCAGTACTTC	CASSFRASGDEQYF
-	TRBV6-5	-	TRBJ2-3	TGTGCCAGCAGTTCGGCGCAGGGTGTTATACAAACAGATACGCAGTATTTT	CASSSAQGVIQTDTQYF
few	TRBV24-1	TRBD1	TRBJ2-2	TGTGCCACCAGTGACCCTCCGGACTTTTTACAGGGGTACACCGGGGAGCTGTTTTTT	CATSDPPDFLQGYTGELFF
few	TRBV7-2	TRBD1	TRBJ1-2	TGTGCCAGCAGCTTCCAGGACAGGGGCTATGGCTACACCTTC	CASSFQDRGYGYTF